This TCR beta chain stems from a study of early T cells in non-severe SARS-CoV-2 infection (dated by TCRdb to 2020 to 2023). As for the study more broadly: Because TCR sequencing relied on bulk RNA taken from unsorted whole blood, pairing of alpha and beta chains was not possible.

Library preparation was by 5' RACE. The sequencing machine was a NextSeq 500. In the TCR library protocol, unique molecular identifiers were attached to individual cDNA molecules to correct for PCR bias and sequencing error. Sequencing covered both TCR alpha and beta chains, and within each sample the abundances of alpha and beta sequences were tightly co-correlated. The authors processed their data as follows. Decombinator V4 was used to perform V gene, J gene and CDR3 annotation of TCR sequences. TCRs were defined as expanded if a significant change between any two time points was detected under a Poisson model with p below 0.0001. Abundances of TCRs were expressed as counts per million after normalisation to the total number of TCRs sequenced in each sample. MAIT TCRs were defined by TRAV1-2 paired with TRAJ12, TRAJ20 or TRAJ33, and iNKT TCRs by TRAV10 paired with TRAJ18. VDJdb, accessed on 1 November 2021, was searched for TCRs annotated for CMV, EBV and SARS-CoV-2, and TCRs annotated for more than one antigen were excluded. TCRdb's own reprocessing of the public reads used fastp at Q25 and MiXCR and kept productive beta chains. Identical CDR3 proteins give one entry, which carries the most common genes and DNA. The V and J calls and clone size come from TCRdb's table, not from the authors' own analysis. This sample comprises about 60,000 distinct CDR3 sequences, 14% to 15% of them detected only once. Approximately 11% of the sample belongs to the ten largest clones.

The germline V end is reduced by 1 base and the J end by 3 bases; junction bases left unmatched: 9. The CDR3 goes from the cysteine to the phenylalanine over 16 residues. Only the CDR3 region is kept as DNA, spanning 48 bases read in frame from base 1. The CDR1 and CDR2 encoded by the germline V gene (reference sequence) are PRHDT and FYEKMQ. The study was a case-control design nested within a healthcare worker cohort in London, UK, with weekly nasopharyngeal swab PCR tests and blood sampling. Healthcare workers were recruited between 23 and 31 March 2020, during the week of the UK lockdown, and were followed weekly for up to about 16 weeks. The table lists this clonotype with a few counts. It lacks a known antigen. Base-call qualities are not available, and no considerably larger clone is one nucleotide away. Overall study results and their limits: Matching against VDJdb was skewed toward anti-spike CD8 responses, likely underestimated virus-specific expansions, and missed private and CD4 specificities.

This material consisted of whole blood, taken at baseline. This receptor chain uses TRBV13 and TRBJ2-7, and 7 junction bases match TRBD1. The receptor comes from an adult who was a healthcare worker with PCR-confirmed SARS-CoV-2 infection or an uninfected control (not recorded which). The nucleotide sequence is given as TGTGCCAGCAGCTTAGCCGAAGACAGGGAGCACTACGAGCAGTACTTC. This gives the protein CASSLAEDREHYEQYF.